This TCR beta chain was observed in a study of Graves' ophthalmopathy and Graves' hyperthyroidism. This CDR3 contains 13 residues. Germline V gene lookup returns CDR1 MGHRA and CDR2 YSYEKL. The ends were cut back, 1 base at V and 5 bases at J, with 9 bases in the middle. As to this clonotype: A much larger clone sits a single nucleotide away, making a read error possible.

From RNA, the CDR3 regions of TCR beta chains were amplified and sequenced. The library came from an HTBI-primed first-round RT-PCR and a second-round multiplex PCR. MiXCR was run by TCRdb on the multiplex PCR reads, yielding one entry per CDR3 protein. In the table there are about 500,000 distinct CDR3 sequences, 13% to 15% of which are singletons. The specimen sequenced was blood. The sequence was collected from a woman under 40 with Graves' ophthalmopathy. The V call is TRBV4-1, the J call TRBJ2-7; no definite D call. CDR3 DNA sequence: TGCGCCAGCAGCCAAGTGGCAGCCGACGAGCAGTACTTC. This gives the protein CASSQVAADEQYF.